Shown below are 20 T cell receptor beta chains from a single sample sequenced in a study of blood T cell repertoires in COVID-19. TCRdb's copy holds only in-frame clones and misses some; the assay was immunoSEQ multiplex PCR. Here the sample spans 70,000 to 95,000 clones, roughly 80% being singletons. Sequencing was performed on peripheral blood. All receptors derive from a woman in her forties with active or convalescent COVID-19.

The rearrangement joins TRBV29-1 to TRBJ1-5; tentative D call: TRBD1 (5 bases). Germline CDR1 and CDR2: SQVTM and ANQGSEA. V dropped 7 bases and J dropped 5 bases, with 12 bases sitting between them. This CDR3 contains 12 residues. This CDR3 reads CSAGGGHQPQHF. In DNA, the CDR3 is TGCAGCGCTGGGGGGGGACATCAGCCCCAGCATTTT. The complete variable domain, with remaining parts taken from reference TRBV29-1 and TRBJ1-5, reads SAVISQKPSRDICQRGTSLTIQCQVDSQVTMMFWYRQQPGQSLTLIATANQGSEATYESGFVIDKFPISRPNLTFSTLTVSNMSPEDSSIYLCSAGGGHQPQHFGDGTRLSIL.

This clone was seen a few times. The J gene is TRBJ1-5, the V gene TRBV27, with TRBD1 identical over 9 bases. The junction had 11 bases not matched to a gene; V was cut back by 10 bases and J by 4 bases. This CDR3 is built from 15 residues. Germline V lookup: CDR1 MNHEY, CDR2 SMNVEV (reference sequence). CDR3 nucleotide sequence: TGTGCCACCCGACCTGGACAGGGGACAAATCAGCCCCAGCATTTT. Protein: CATRPGQGTNQPQHF.

This rearrangement joins TRBV5-1 to TRBJ2-2; tentative D call: TRBD2 (5 bases). The CDR3 runs 15 residues. Germline CDR1 reads SGHRS; CDR2 reads YFSETQ. The germline V and J ends were trimmed by 4 bases and 4 bases, with 14 bases remaining between them. CDR3 amino acids: CASSLTRGSTGELFF. CDR3 bases: TGCGCCAGCAGCCTGACTCGCGGGTCCACCGGGGAGCTGTTTTTT.

This rearrangement joins TRBV7-2 to TRBJ1-1; TRBD1 might be the D (6 bases). Germline-derived CDR1 and CDR2 are SGHTA and FQGNSA. The CDR3 runs to 14 residues. V shed 1 base and J shed 4 bases, with 10 bases lying between them. CDR3 sequence (DNA): TGTGCCAGCAGCTTAGACAGGGCGAGCACTGAAGCTTTCTTT. This sequence encodes CASSLDRASTEAFF.

The chain recombines TRBV5-1 with TRBJ2-2; the D gene is possibly TRBD2 (7 bases). The CDR3 contains 17 residues. Germline V gene sequence: CDR1 SGHRS, CDR2 YFSETQ. The ends were cut back, 7 bases at V and 4 bases at J, with 23 bases in the middle. The CDR3, as DNA: TGCGCCAGCCGACCTCTAGGGGGGGCTACGAGCACCGGGGAGCTGTTTTTT. Translating it yields CASRPLGGATSTGELFF.

The chain joins TRBV7-2 to TRBJ2-5, with a possible D match to TRBD2 (7 bases). This CDR3 is 14 amino acids long. Germline V lookup: CDR1 SGHTA, CDR2 FQGNSA. With 5 bases removed from V and 5 bases from J, the gap between germline ends came to 15 bases. This chain's CDR3 is CASSRGRGVETQYF. The CDR3 region has the DNA TGTGCCAGCAGCCGGGGGAGGGGGGTGGAGACCCAGTACTTC.

The chain is built from TRBV24-1 and TRBJ2-5; 8 nucleotides line up with TRBD2. Germline V gene data show CDR1 as KGHDR and CDR2 as SFDVKD. The CDR3 sequence is 14 residues long. J gave up 7 bases and V 6 bases, and 9 bases lay outside the gene matches. CDR3 protein: CATSRGGQSATQYF. In nucleotides, the CDR3 is TGTGCCACCAGTCGGGGGGGGCAGTCGGCGACCCAGTACTTC.

The J gene is TRBJ1-2, the V gene TRBV6-1; TRBD1 matches 8 bases. This CDR3 comprises 14 residues. Germline CDR1 is MNHNS and CDR2 is SASEGT. The J segment lost 4 bases and the V segment lost 2 bases, leaving 3 bases of the junction unmatched. The CDR3 sequence is CASSESGGAYGYTF. The CDR3 nucleotides are TGTGCCAGCAGTGAATCAGGGGGCGCCTATGGCTACACCTTC.

This chain uses TRBV19 with TRBJ1-2; D uncertain. Germline-derived CDR1 and CDR2 are LNHDA and SQIVND (reference sequence). This CDR3 comprises 14 residues. V lost 3 bases and J 5 bases, leaving 13 bases between the germline ends. The chain's CDR3 is CASSIGEVRYGYTF. The CDR3 DNA is TGTGCCAGTAGTATTGGTGAGGTACGGTATGGCTACACCTTC.

In its sample, this clone was seen a few times. The chain combines TRBV7-2 with TRBJ2-7, with TRBD2 as a possible D gene (6 bases). Germline V lookup: CDR1 SGHTA, CDR2 FQGNSA. V lost 5 bases and J lost 2, with 16 bases in between. The CDR3 consists of 15 residues. In DNA, the CDR3 is TGTGCCAGCAGCCCGCAATCTAGCGTAGCCTACGAGCAGTACTTC. The encoded protein is CASSPQSSVAYEQYF.

The V gene is TRBV7-2, the J gene TRBJ2-2, with no clear D. CDR3 size: 14 residues. In germline, CDR1 is SGHTA, CDR2 FQGNSA. V lost 5 bases and J 1 base, leaving 8 bases between the germline ends. The CDR3 protein is CASSPELNTGELFF. The CDR3 nucleotides read TGTGCCAGCAGCCCTGAGTTGAACACCGGGGAGCTGTTTTTT.

The chain uses TRBV4-3 and TRBJ1-4, with D hard to call. The CDR3 length is 15 residues. Germline V CDR1 and CDR2: LGHNA, YSLEER. V dropped 1 base and J dropped 3 bases, with 9 bases sitting between them. This CDR3 is CASSQGEESNEKLFF. The CDR3 DNA sequence: TGCGCCAGCAGCCAAGGAGAGGAGTCTAATGAAAAACTGTTTTTT.

In DNA, the CDR3 is TGTGCCTGGAGTCTTCGTCCGGGACAGGGAGTCGGGACTGAAGCTTTCTTT. Translating gives CAWSLRPGQGVGTEAFF. V and J are TRBV30 and TRBJ1-1, with 9 bases aligning to TRBD1. The V and J ends lost 2 bases and 5 bases, in that order; junction bases with no gene match: 15. In germline, CDR1 is GTSNPN, CDR2 SVGIG (reference sequence). The CDR3 totals 17 residues.

This clone was picked up a small number of times. J is TRBJ2-1 and V is TRBV3-1 (or the pseudogene TRBV3-2), with 9 bases fitting TRBD2. The CDR3 is made up of 11 amino acids. Germline V gives CDR1 LGHDT, CDR2 YNNKEL (reference sequence). V was clipped by 5 bases and J by 14 bases; unmatched bases: 4. The CDR3: CASSKGLAKFF. The CDR3 DNA reads TGTGCCAGCAGCAAGGGACTAGCTAAGTTCTTC.

This chain joins TRBV18 and TRBJ2-5; a possible D gene is TRBD1 (6 bases). From germline, CDR1 is KGHSH and CDR2 LQKENI. Between the trimmed V and J ends, which lost 5 bases and 4 bases, there was a span of 17 bases. The CDR3 runs to 15 residues. The CDR3 sequence is CASSAFPGQPETQYF. DNA for the CDR3: TGTGCCAGCTCAGCTTTTCCGGGACAACCAGAGACCCAGTACTTC.

The chain couples TRBV12-3 or TRBV12-4 to TRBJ1-1, with D possibly matching TRBD1 (6 bases). V lost 6 bases and J lost 5, with 10 bases in between. This CDR3 spans 12 amino acids. The CDR3, as DNA: TGTGCCAGCAGGACCACAGGGACTGAAGCTTTCTTT. This encodes CASRTTGTEAFF.

The V gene is TRBV7-2, the J gene TRBJ2-1; the D gene is possibly TRBD2 (6 bases). This CDR3 region has 17 residues. Germline values: CDR1 SGHTA, CDR2 FQGNSA. Trimming removed 4 bases from V and 4 bases from J, with 20 bases in between. The CDR3 DNA reads as TGTGCCAGCAGCTCCCATTATGGATGGAGGGCATACAATGAGCAGTTCTTC. The encoded protein is CASSSHYGWRAYNEQFF.

The V call is TRBV27, the J call TRBJ2-7, with TRBD2 identical over 14 bases. This CDR3 is built from 13 residues. CDR1 and CDR2 (germline): MNHEY, SMNVEV (reference sequence). CDR3 coding DNA: TGTGGTGCCCCGGGACTAGCGGGAGTTGGGCAGTACTTC. Its translation: CGAPGLAGVGQYF.

The chain carries TRBV29-1 and TRBJ1-1; D is uncertain. The CDR3 spans 12 residues. Germline V gene lookup returns CDR1 SQVTM and CDR2 ANQGSEA. V lost 7 bases and J 11 bases, leaving 20 bases between the germline ends. DNA for the CDR3: TGCAGCGGGATCGCTCACAGTCATTGGGCTTTCTTT. Translation: CSGIAHSHWAFF.

The rearrangement uses TRBV10-3 and TRBJ2-7, with 9 positions matching TRBD1. CDR1 is ENHRY and CDR2 is SYGVKD in the germline V gene. The CDR3 loop spans 13 amino acids. J was trimmed by 4 bases and V by 5 bases; bases with no gene match: 3. CDR3 sequence (DNA): TGTGCCATCAGTCCGGGACAGGGATACGAGCAGTACTTC. Translation gives CAISPGQGYEQYF.